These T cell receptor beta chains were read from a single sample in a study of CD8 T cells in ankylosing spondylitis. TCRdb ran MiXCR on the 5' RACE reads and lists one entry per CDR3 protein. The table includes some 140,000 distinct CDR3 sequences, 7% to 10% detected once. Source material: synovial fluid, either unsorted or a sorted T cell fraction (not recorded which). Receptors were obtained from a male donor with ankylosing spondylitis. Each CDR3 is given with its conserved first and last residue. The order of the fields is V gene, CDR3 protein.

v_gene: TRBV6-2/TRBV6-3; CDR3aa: CASSSMVSEQYF
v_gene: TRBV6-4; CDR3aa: CASSEGTSGENEQFF
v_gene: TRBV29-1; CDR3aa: CSVSSDTDTQYF
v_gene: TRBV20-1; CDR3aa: CSARTDREDGYTF
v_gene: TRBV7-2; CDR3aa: CASGETYYQPQHF
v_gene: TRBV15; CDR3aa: CATSRGVTNSPLHF
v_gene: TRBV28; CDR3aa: CASVPFSSYEQYF
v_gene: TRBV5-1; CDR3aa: CASKPLPNRALEAFF
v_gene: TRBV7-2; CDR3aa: CTSSLGPYNEQFF
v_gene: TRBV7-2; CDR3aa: CASSPNGGPDTQYF
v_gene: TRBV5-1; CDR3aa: CASSVLTGNTEAFF
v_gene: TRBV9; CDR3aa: CASGGEAGELFF
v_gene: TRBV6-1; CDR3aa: CASAKWGANVLTF
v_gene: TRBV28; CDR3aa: CASNGLGPDTQYF
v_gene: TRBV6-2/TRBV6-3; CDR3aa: CASSYSEADTQYF
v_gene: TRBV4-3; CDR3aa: CASSPQGSGANVLTF
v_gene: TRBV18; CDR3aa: CASSLPGSTYGYTF
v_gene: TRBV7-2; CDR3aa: CASSLAGVLFRETQYF
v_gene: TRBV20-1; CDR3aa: CSANTYGQVSNQPQHF
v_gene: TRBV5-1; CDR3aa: CASSRGTAGSGELFF
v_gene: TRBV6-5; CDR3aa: CASSYSKQTLVKLFF
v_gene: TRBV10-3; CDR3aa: CAISVGTESYEQYF
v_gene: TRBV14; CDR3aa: CASSQGWNQPQHF
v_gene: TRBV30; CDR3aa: CAWSTLAGPGRYEQYF
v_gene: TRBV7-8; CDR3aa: CASSPGQGGYNEQFF
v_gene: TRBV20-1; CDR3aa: CSAQQGLRDQPQHF
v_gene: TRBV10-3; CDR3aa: CAIRGGTEAFF
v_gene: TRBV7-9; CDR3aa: CASSLWFGSGSYNEQFF
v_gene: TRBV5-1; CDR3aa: CASSLEAGAYNEQFF
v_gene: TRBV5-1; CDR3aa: CASSWDSTYEQYF
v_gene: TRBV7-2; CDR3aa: CASSYSSGGAYNEQFF
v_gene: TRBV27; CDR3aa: CASMRGPSEKLFF
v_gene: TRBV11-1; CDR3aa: CASSPRLATDTQYF
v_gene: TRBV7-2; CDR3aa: CASSLVSENYGYTF
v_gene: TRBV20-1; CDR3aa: CSASEVGLTEAFF
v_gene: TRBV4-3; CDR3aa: CASSQGGGVDLFF
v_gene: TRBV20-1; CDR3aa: CSASDLSNQPQHF
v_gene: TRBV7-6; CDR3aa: CASSRATGELFF